A selection of T cell receptor beta chains follows, all from one sample in a study of T-cell memory formation after mild COVID-19. TCRdb reprocessed the 5' RACE reads via MiXCR and lists one record per CDR3 protein. The top ten clones hold about 27% of a sample with roughly 100,000 distinct CDR3 sequences, around 13% of them seen once. Sequencing was done on a sample of PBMCs or a T cell subset sorted from them (not recorded which). These TCRs come from an adult woman who had mild COVID-19 (a few samples of this study predate the infection). Cell type and time point are not known. The CDR3 runs from the conserved cysteine through the conserved F or W. The order of the fields is D gene, V gene, J gene, clone size, CDR3 protein, CDR3 DNA. A D gene is named only where the DNA matches it firmly. Some rows mark clone size as missing; the rest say once, few, many or name a class of expanded clone.

D: TRBD2
V: TRBV24-1
J: TRBJ2-3
size: NA
CDR3: CATSDPLGLAGADTQYF
DNA: TGTGCCACCAGTGATCCGTTGGGACTAGCGGGCGCAGATACGCAGTATTTT

D: TRBD1
V: TRBV29-1
J: TRBJ1-1
size: few
CDR3: CSVGATGWDTEAFF
DNA: TGCAGCGTTGGGGCGACAGGGTGGGACACTGAAGCTTTCTTT

D: TRBD1
V: TRBV5-6
J: TRBJ2-7
size: few
CDR3: CASSLGQGIYEQYF
DNA: TGTGCCAGCAGCTTGGGACAGGGGATCTACGAGCAGTACTTC

D: NA
V: TRBV29-1
J: TRBJ2-3
size: NA
CDR3: CSVDGLSASTDTQYF
DNA: TGCAGCGTCGATGGACTATCCGCTAGCACAGATACGCAGTATTTT

D: NA
V: TRBV4-3
J: TRBJ2-5
size: NA
CDR3: CASSQDEAPSRETQYF
DNA: TGCGCCAGCAGCCAAGATGAGGCACCGAGTCGGGAGACCCAGTACTTC

D: TRBD1
V: TRBV20-1
J: TRBJ2-1
size: NA
CDR3: CSARDAGTGYNEQFF
DNA: TGCAGTGCTAGAGACGCCGGGACAGGCTACAATGAGCAGTTCTTC

D: TRBD2
V: TRBV4-1
J: TRBJ2-1
size: few
CDR3: CASSQAGTTNEQFF
DNA: TGCGCCAGCAGCCAGGCCGGGACTACCAATGAGCAGTTCTTC

D: NA
V: TRBV5-8
J: TRBJ2-5
size: few
CDR3: CASSFEAGEETQYF
DNA: TGTGCCAGCAGCTTTGAGGCAGGGGAAGAGACCCAGTACTTC

D: NA
V: TRBV12-3/TRBV12-4
J: TRBJ2-1
size: many
CDR3: CASDAGYNEQFF
DNA: TGTGCCAGCGATGCGGGGTACAATGAGCAGTTCTTC

D: NA
V: TRBV29-1
J: TRBJ2-1
size: many
CDR3: CSVEGLSLAPNEQFF
DNA: TGCAGCGTTGAAGGCCTCTCCCTTGCCCCGAATGAGCAGTTCTTC

D: NA
V: TRBV27
J: TRBJ2-7
size: NA
CDR3: CASSSRVSYEQYF
DNA: TGTGCCAGCAGTTCACGGGTTTCCTACGAGCAGTACTTC

D: NA
V: TRBV7-6
J: TRBJ1-2
size: once
CDR3: CASSFTHGNGYTF
DNA: TGTGCCAGCAGCTTCACTCACGGAAATGGCTACACCTTC

D: TRBD1
V: TRBV27
J: TRBJ2-7
size: NA
CDR3: CASSFGDRYYEQYF
DNA: TGTGCCAGCAGTTTTGGGGACAGGTACTACGAGCAGTACTTC

D: TRBD1
V: TRBV15
J: TRBJ2-1
size: NA
CDR3: CATSGDRDYFDEQFF
DNA: TGTGCCACCAGCGGGGACAGGGATTATTTTGATGAGCAGTTCTTC